Described below is a single T cell receptor (beta chain) sequence and its context. The data are from a study of blood T cell repertoires in COVID-19. Overall study context: Acute-phase and convalescent COVID-19 samples originated in the United States, Italy and Spain.

Generated by immunoSEQ multiplex PCR, the TCRdb table keeps only in-frame clones and is missing some. The table records some 500,000 clones, roughly nine tenths of them present only once. The material sequenced was peripheral blood. The receptor was isolated from a woman aged 45-60 years with COVID-19, enrolled during active disease.

The CDR3 is CASSSGQGVTEAFF. The CDR3 DNA reads as TGTGCCAGCAGCTCGGGACAGGGGGTCACTGAAGCTTTCTTT. V is TRBV3-1 (or the pseudogene TRBV3-2) and J is TRBJ1-1; 11 bases are shared with TRBD1. The CDR3 contains 14 residues. The ends lost 5 bases at V and 4 bases at J; junction bases unmatched: 3. Per germline, CDR1 LGHDT and CDR2 YNNKEL (reference sequence).